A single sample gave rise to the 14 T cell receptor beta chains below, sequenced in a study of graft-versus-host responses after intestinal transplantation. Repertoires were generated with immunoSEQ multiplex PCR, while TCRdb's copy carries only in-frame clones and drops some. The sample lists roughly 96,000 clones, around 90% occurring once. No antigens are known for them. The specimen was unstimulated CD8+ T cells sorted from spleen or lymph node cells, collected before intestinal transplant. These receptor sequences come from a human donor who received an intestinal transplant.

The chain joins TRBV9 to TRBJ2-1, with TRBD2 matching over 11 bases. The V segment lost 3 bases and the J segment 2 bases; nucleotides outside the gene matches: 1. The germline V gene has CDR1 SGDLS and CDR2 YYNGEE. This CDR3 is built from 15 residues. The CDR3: CASSAGLAAYNEQFF. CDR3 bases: TGTGCCAGCAGCGCGGGACTAGCGGCCTACAATGAGCAGTTCTTC.

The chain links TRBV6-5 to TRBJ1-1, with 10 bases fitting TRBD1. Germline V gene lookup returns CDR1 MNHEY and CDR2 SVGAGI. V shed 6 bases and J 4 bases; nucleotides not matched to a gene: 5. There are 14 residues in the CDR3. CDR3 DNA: TGTGCCAGCAGGAAGACAGGGGGCTCCACTGAAGCTTTCTTT. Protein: CASRKTGGSTEAFF.

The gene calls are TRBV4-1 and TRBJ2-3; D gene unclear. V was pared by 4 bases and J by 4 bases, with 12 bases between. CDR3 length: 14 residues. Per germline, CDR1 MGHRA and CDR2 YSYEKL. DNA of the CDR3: TGCGCCAGCAGCCCCCGATCAGGCGCAGATACGCAGTATTTT. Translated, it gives CASSPRSGADTQYF.

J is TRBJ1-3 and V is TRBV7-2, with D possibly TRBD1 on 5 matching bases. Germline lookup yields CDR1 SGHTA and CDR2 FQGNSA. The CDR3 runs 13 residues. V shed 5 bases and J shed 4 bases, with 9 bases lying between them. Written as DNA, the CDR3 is TGTGCCAGCAGCCAAGGGGTAGGAAACACCATATATTTT. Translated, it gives CASSQGVGNTIYF.

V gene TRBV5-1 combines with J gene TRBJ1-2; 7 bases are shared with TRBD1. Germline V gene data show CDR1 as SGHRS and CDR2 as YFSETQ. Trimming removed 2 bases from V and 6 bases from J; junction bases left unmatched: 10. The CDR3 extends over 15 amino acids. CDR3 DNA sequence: TGCGCCAGCAGCTTAAGGTCCAGGGGGATTGATGGCTACACCTTC. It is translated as CASSLRSRGIDGYTF.

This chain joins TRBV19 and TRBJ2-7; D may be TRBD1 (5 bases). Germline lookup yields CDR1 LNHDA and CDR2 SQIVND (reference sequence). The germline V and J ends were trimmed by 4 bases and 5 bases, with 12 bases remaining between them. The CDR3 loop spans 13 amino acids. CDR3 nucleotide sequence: TGTGCCAGTAGTACCTCCCAGGGTAACGAGCAGTACTTC. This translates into CASSTSQGNEQYF.

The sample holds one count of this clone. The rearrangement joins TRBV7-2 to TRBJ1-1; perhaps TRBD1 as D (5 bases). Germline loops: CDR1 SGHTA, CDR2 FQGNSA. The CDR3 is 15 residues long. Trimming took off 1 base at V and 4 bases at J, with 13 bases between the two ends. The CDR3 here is CASSLGGGRGTEAFF. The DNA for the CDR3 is TGTGCCAGCAGCTTAGGCGGGGGAAGGGGCACTGAAGCTTTCTTT.

In nucleotides, the CDR3 is TGTGCCAGCAGCCCCAGGGCTAGCGGCTCCTACAATGAGCAGTTCTTC. The encoded protein is CASSPRASGSYNEQFF. J is TRBJ2-1 and V is TRBV7-9; 7 nucleotides align to TRBD2. The CDR3 has 16 residues. CDR1 and CDR2 (germline): SEHNR, FQNEAQ (reference sequence). The ends lost 5 bases at V and 0 bases at J; junction bases unmatched: 7.

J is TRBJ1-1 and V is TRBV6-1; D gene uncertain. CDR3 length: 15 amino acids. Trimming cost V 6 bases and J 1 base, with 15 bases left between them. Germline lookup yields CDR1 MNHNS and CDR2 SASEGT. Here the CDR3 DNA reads TGTGCCAGCAGGGTGGATGAGGCCTGGAACACTGAAGCTTTCTTT. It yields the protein CASRVDEAWNTEAFF.

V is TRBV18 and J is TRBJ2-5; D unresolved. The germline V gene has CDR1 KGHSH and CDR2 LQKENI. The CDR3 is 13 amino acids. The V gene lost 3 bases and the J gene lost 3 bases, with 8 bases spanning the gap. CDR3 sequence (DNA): TGTGCCAGCTCACCTATACAAGAAGAGACCCAGTACTTC. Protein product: CASSPIQEETQYF.

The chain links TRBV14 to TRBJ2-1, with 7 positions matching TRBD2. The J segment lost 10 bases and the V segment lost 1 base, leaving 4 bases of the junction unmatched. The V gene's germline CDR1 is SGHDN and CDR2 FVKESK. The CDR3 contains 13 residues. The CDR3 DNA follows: TGTGCCAGCAGCCAAGTGTCACTAGCGGAGCAGTTCTTC. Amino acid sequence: CASSQVSLAEQFF.

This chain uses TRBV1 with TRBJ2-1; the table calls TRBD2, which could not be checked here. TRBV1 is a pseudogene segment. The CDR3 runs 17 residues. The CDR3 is CTSSHGFGTSANNEQFF. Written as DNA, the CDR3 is TGCACCAGCAGCCACGGGTTCGGGACTAGCGCTAACAATGAGCAGTTCTTC.

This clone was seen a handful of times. CDR3 region: CAWGTGFGTEAFF. CDR3 in DNA: TGTGCCTGGGGGACAGGATTTGGCACTGAAGCTTTCTTT. This chain connects TRBV30 to TRBJ1-1; 8 bases fit TRBD1. V was clipped by 5 bases and J by 4 bases; unmatched bases: 6. This CDR3 contains 13 residues. The germline gives CDR1 GTSNPN, CDR2 SVGIG (reference sequence).

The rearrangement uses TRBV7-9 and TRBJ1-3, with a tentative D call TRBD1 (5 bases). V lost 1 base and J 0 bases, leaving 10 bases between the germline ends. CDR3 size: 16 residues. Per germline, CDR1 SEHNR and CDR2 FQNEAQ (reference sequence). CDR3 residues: CASSLGGALSGNTIYF. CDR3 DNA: TGTGCCAGCAGCTTAGGTGGGGCCCTCTCTGGAAACACCATATATTTT.